This TCR beta chain was identified in a study of cytomegalovirus exposure and HLA in healthy donors. The V gene's germline CDR1 is SGDLS and CDR2 YYNGEE. V lost 3 bases to trimming and J lost 8 bases, with 20 bases between them. This CDR3 has 15 residues. This clone was detected only a few times. 60 Vbeta and 13 Jbeta primers were used in PCR. Sequencing was performed with immunoSEQ multiplex PCR; in TCRdb, only in-frame clones are kept and a portion is missing. This sample has around 110,000 clones, with approximately 70% found just once. The sequence came from a woman in her twenties or thirties in good health and CMV-seronegative. V usage is TRBV9 and J usage is TRBJ1-2, with a weak D call TRBD1 (6 bases). The sample was PBMCs. CDR3 sequence (DNA): TGTGCCAGCAGCGCCCAGACTACAGGGATTGGGGGCTACACCTTC. It codes for CASSAQTTGIGGYTF.